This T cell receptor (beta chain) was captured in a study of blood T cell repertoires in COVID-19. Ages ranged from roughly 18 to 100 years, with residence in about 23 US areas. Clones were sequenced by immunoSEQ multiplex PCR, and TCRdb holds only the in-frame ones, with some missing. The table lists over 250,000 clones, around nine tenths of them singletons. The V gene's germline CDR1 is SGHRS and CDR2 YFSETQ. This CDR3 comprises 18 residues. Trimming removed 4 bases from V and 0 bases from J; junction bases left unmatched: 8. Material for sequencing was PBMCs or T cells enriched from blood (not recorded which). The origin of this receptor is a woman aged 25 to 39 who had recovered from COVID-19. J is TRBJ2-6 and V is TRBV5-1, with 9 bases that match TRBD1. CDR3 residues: CASSPRTGESSGANVLTF. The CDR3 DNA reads TGCGCCAGCAGCCCCCGGACAGGGGAGAGCTCTGGGGCCAACGTCCTGACTTTC.